Presented here are 23 T cell receptor beta chains from one specimen sequenced in a study of CD8 T cells in ankylosing spondylitis. TCRdb reprocessed the 5' RACE reads with MiXCR, giving one entry per CDR3 protein. The profile shows some 200,000 distinct CDR3 sequences, roughly 26% of them singletons. The source material was blood, either unsorted or a sorted T cell fraction (not recorded which). The receptors were sampled from a male donor with ankylosing spondylitis or in good health (not recorded which).

Many counts were recorded for this clonotype. The chain joins TRBV29-1 to TRBJ1-5; D gene uncertain. Germline V gene lookup returns CDR1 SQVTM and CDR2 ANQGSEA. V was trimmed by 4 bases and J by 4 bases, leaving 11 bases between them. CDR3 length: 13 amino acids. The CDR3 sequence: CSVGSAENQPQHF. The CDR3 coding sequence is TGCAGCGTTGGCTCGGCAGAGAATCAGCCCCAGCATTTT.

The chain recombines TRBV7-3 with TRBJ2-1; D call uncertain. V was pared by 0 bases and J by 5 bases, with 5 bases between. This CDR3 spans 13 amino acids. Germline assignment: CDR1 SGHTA and CDR2 FQGTGA. In DNA, the CDR3 is TGTGCCAGCAGCTTAACGGTGGACAATGAGCAGTTCTTC. This encodes CASSLTVDNEQFF.

There are a few counts of this clonotype. V and J are TRBV4-2 and TRBJ1-3, with D possibly being TRBD1 (6 bases). Trimming removed 3 bases at V and 0 bases at J, with 15 bases between. The CDR3 covers 17 residues. From germline, CDR1 is LGHNA and CDR2 YNFKEQ. CDR3 loop: CASSQTGQGYSGNTIYF. CDR3 bases: TGTGCCAGCAGCCAGACGGGTCAGGGGTACTCTGGAAACACCATATATTTT.

The rearrangement joins TRBV20-1 to TRBJ1-3; D is undetermined. The germline gives CDR1 DFQATT, CDR2 SNEGSKA (reference sequence). The CDR3 runs 13 residues. V shed 5 bases and J shed 12 bases, with 20 bases lying between them. The CDR3: CSARDTGSFHIYF. In DNA form, the CDR3 reads TGCAGTGCTCGCGACACTGGCTCATTTCACATATATTTT.

This clonotype was seen many times. V gene TRBV7-9 combines with J gene TRBJ2-1; D not resolved. The CDR3 contains 12 residues. V lost 1 base, J lost 3 bases, and 1 base lay in between. Germline CDR1 is SEHNR and CDR2 is FQNEAQ (reference sequence). The CDR3 DNA reads as TGTGCCAGCAGCTTAGGCTACAATGAGCAGTTCTTC. It is translated as CASSLGYNEQFF.

In its sample, this clonotype was seen a few times. The genes are TRBV20-1 and TRBJ2-7; maybe TRBD1 (6 bases). The CDR3 sequence is 14 residues long. CDR1 and CDR2 (germline): DFQATT, SNEGSKA (reference sequence). V lost 1 base, J lost 2 bases, and 12 bases lay in between. The CDR3 is CSARAPDRAYEQYF. CDR3 DNA: TGCAGTGCTAGAGCTCCGGACAGAGCCTACGAGCAGTACTTC.

The V and J genes are TRBV20-1 and TRBJ2-2; D gene unclear. CDR1 is DFQATT and CDR2 is SNEGSKA in the germline V gene (reference sequence). This CDR3 region has 13 residues. V was shortened by 3 bases and J by 2 bases, with 7 bases between the two germline ends. CDR3 in DNA: TGCAGTGCTAGTACAGCTAACACCGGGGAGCTGTTTTTT. Protein product: CSASTANTGELFF.

This clonotype was detected many times. This could be a read error, since a much larger clone is one nucleotide away. The chain employs TRBV20-1 and TRBJ2-3; no clear D. V was trimmed by 5 bases and J by 5 bases, leaving 17 bases between them. The germline V gene encodes CDR1 DFQATT and CDR2 SNEGSKA (reference sequence). CDR3 size: 14 residues. In DNA form, the CDR3 reads TGCAGTGCTCCCAAGGGCGGACCGGGAGATACGCAGTATTTT. Translation gives CSAPKGGPGDTQYF.

The chain has TRBV29-1 and TRBJ2-7; a possible D gene is TRBD2 (6 bases). The CDR3 runs 13 residues. V lost 5 bases to trimming and J lost 3 bases, with 14 bases between them. Germline values: CDR1 SQVTM, CDR2 ANQGSEA. The DNA for the CDR3 is TGCAGCGTTTCGGGACTTGCCGACTACGAGCAGTACTTC. Protein: CSVSGLADYEQYF.

This clonotype occurred many times. The chain uses TRBV5-1 and TRBJ2-1; D possibly corresponds to TRBD2 (6 bases). The CDR3 contains 14 residues. Per germline, CDR1 SGHRS and CDR2 YFSETQ. Trimming took 0 bases from V and 13 from J, leaving 17 bases between them. The CDR3 DNA reads as TGCGCCAGCAGCTTGGACTCGGGAGCGGTTAATCAGTTCTTC. Translating it yields CASSLDSGAVNQFF.

V and J are TRBV12-3 or TRBV12-4 and TRBJ2-1; no firm D call. The length of the CDR3 is 11 residues. Between the trimmed V and J ends, which lost 2 bases and 8 bases, there was a span of 4 bases. The CDR3 DNA sequence: TGTGCCAGCAGTTTAATGGATGAGCAGTTCTTC. This encodes CASSLMDEQFF.

This clonotype was counted at least ten times. The J gene is TRBJ1-6, the V gene TRBV18; D might be TRBD1 (6 bases). Germline CDR1 is KGHSH and CDR2 is LQKENI. Deletions cut 3 bases from V and 7 bases from J, with 13 bases between. The CDR3 extends over 15 amino acids. CDR3 in amino acids: CASSPPSRGNSPLHF. In DNA, the CDR3 is TGTGCCAGCTCACCCCCATCCAGGGGCAATTCACCCCTCCACTTT.

This clonotype showed up many times. V usage is TRBV5-5 and J usage is TRBJ2-7; a weak D match, TRBD1 (5 bases). Looked up from germline, CDR1 is SGHKS and CDR2 is YYEKEE (reference sequence). Trimming removed 2 bases at V and 4 bases at J, with 13 bases between. This CDR3 is built from 14 residues. In DNA, the CDR3 is TGTGCCAGCAGCTTCGGCAGGGTAGGATACGAGCAGTACTTC. Translated, it gives CASSFGRVGYEQYF.

V and J are TRBV20-1 and TRBJ1-1, with D unclear. Germline V lookup: CDR1 DFQATT, CDR2 SNEGSKA (reference sequence). With 5 bases removed from V and 0 bases from J, the gap between germline ends came to 10 bases. This CDR3 is 13 amino acids long. CDR3 residues: CSAVEDLNTEAFF. CDR3 sequence (DNA): TGCAGTGCTGTAGAGGATTTGAACACTGAAGCTTTCTTT.

The chain carries TRBV7-2 and TRBJ2-1, with D perhaps given as TRBD1 or TRBD2 (6 bases each). Trimming shortened V by 7 bases and J by 5 bases, and 15 bases separated the two germline ends. Germline CDR1 reads SGHTA; CDR2 reads FQGNSA. The CDR3 has 14 residues. CDR3 protein: CASTLLRGDNEQFF. Here the CDR3 DNA reads TGTGCCAGCACCCTCTTGAGGGGGGACAATGAGCAGTTCTTC. Filled out from reference TRBV7-2 and TRBJ2-1, the complete variable domain reads GAGVSQSPSNKVTEKGKDVELRCDPISGHTALYWYRQSLGQGLEFLIYFQGNSAPDKSGLPSDRFSAERTGGSVSTLTIQRTQQEDSAVYLCASTLLRGDNEQFFGPGTRLTVL.

The rearrangement links TRBV5-5 to TRBJ2-6; D gene unclear. CDR1 SGHKS and CDR2 YYEKEE come from the germline V gene (reference sequence). The CDR3 extends over 15 amino acids. V lost 0 bases and J 0 bases, leaving 4 bases between the germline ends. The CDR3 loop is CASSLEDSGANVLTF. DNA of the CDR3: TGTGCCAGCAGCTTGGAAGACTCTGGGGCCAACGTCCTGACTTTC.

This clonotype came up many times. This chain links TRBV20-1 with TRBJ2-5; unclear D gene. This CDR3 spans 13 amino acids. With 4 bases removed from V and 5 bases from J, the gap between germline ends came to 14 bases. Germline V gene data show CDR1 as DFQATT and CDR2 as SNEGSKA (reference sequence). CDR3 in amino acids: CSAIPGPRETQYF. The DNA for the CDR3 is TGCAGTGCTATACCCGGGCCCCGGGAGACCCAGTACTTC.

For this clonotype: A read error is possible here, since a much larger clone lies one base away. The DNA of the CDR3 is TGTGCCAGCAGTTTGGGGATAAATGCGCAGTATTTT. This encodes CASSLGINAQYF. This chain links TRBV12-3 or TRBV12-4 with TRBJ2-3; D remains unclear. The V and J ends lost 3 bases and 10 bases respectively, with 11 bases between them. This CDR3 region has 12 residues.

The chain uses TRBV6-1 and TRBJ2-7, with TRBD1 as a possible D gene (5 bases). The CDR3 has 13 amino acids. Per the germline V gene, CDR1 is MNHNS and CDR2 is SASEGT. V lost 5 bases and J 4 bases, leaving 12 bases between the germline ends. The CDR3 loop reads CASSKETGYEQYF. The CDR3 DNA is TGTGCCAGCAGTAAGGAAACAGGATACGAGCAGTACTTC.

The chain employs TRBV29-1 and TRBJ1-5, with D tentatively TRBD1 (6 bases). Germline values: CDR1 SQVTM, CDR2 ANQGSEA. V lost 6 bases to trimming and J lost 2 bases, with 11 bases between them. CDR3 length: 13 amino acids. CDR3 amino acids: CSVDEGGNQPQHF. CDR3 bases: TGCAGCGTCGATGAGGGGGGCAATCAGCCCCAGCATTTT. Based on the CDR3 plus reference TRBV29-1 and TRBJ1-5, the full variable domain is SAVISQKPSRDICQRGTSLTIQCQVDSQVTMMFWYRQQPGQSLTLIATANQGSEATYESGFVIDKFPISRPNLTFSTLTVSNMSPEDSSIYLCSVDEGGNQPQHFGDGTRLSIL.

This clonotype was found many times. As DNA, the CDR3 is TGCAGCGTTGAGACTAGATCCTACAATGAGCAGTTCTTC. As protein: CSVETRSYNEQFF. V usage is TRBV29-1 and J usage is TRBJ2-1; TRBD2 is a possible D gene (6 bases). V lost 3 bases, J lost 1 base, and 7 bases lay in between. This CDR3 has 13 amino acids. Germline V gene data show CDR1 as SQVTM and CDR2 as ANQGSEA.

The J gene is TRBJ1-3, the V gene TRBV3-1; no clear D gene. The ends were cut back, 3 bases at V and 0 bases at J, with 12 bases in the middle. Germline V lookup: CDR1 LGHDT, CDR2 YNNKEL (reference sequence). The CDR3 totals 16 residues. The CDR3 nucleotides are TGTGCCAGCAGCCACGGGATCGATCTCTCTGGAAACACCATATATTTT. This encodes CASSHGIDLSGNTIYF.

This clonotype was detected many times. The chain has TRBV5-6 and TRBJ2-3, with 8 bases identical to TRBD2. Germline CDR1 is SGHDT and CDR2 is YYEEEE. This CDR3 comprises 16 residues. J gave up 1 base and V 1 base, and 5 bases lay outside the gene matches. CDR3 region: CASSLYAGGRTDTQYF. The CDR3 bases are TGTGCCAGCAGCTTGTATGCGGGAGGACGCACAGATACGCAGTATTTT.